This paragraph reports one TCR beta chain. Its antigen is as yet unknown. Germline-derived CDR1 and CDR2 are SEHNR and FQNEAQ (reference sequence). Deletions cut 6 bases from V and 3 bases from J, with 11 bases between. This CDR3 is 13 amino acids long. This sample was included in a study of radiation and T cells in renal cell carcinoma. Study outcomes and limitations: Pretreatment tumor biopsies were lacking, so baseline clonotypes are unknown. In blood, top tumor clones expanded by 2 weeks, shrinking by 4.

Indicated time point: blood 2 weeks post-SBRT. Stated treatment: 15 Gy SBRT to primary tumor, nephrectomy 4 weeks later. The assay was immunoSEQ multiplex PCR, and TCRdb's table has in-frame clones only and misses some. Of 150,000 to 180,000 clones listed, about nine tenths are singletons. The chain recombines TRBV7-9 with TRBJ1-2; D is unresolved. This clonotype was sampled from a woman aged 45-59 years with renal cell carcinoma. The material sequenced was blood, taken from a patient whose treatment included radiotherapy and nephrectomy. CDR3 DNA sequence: TGTGCCAGCAGTCACCAGTGGGACTATGGCTACACCTTC. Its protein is CASSHQWDYGYTF.